This T cell receptor beta chain came from a study of cytomegalovirus exposure and HLA in healthy donors. The germline CDR1 and CDR2 sequences are LGHNA and YSLEER. Trimming stripped 4 bases from V and 9 bases from J, with 10 bases between. CDR3 length: 12 amino acids. Findings and caveats of the study: Some V segments could not be told apart, so they were left out, TRBV6-2 and TRBV6-3 among them. Sequencing depth roughly uniform across donors was assumed in presence/absence analyses. A likely sequencing artifact accounted for one observed cluster of highly shared sequence variants. In an earlier analysis, about 87% or about 30%: the productive usage of most TCR beta V segments.

Both 60 Vbeta primers and 13 Jbeta primers went into the PCR. Repertoires were generated with immunoSEQ multiplex PCR, while TCRdb's copy carries only in-frame clones and drops some. The data show some 120,000 clones, around four fifths seen once. About this clone itself: The antigen is not known.

This sequence was found in a woman between 40 and 55 years old in good health and CMV-seronegative. V is TRBV4-3 and J is TRBJ2-1; no clear D. Material: PBMCs. The CDR3 reads CASSRPRGEQFF. In DNA form, the CDR3 reads TGCGCCAGCAGCCGACCGAGAGGTGAGCAGTTCTTC.